This T cell receptor (beta chain) was sequenced during a study of lymphopenia after photon versus proton radiotherapy (dated by TCRdb to the late 2010s). Background on the whole study: The immunological effects of photon versus proton radiation therapy were compared in patients with gastrointestinal tumors who developed high-grade lymphopenia. The study aimed to characterize how the two radiation modalities differ in their impact on the immune system. The cohort included 20 to 25 patients with gastrointestinal tumors who developed lymphopenia after receiving either photon or proton therapy.

About this clone: Its antigen remains unidentified. Qualities for individual bases were not recorded, and no much larger clone is one base off.

Library prep was done by the immunoSEQ multiplex PCR assay. T cell repertoires were profiled by deep sequencing of rearranged TCR beta loci, alongside multiparametric flow cytometry. TCRdb stores this immuneACCESS table with in-frame sequences only. Part of the clones is absent; in the studies checked, under half of the shortfall reflects unresolved V genes, and no reason is known for the rest. In this sample the table shows around 30,000 clones, nearly 90% of which occur a single time. 6.5% to 8.5% of the sample comes from the top ten. V is clipped by 1 base and J by 0 bases, and the sequence between their germline boundaries is 4 bases long. CDR1 and CDR2 were assigned from the germline V gene as MNHNS and SASEGT. CDR3 length: 15 amino acids, cysteine to phenylalanine. Just CDR3 DNA is preserved here, 45 bases in frame from base 1. Paper-wide results and their limitations: The survival association was examined only in patients who died, and the authors described better survival with proton therapy as a possibility, not as a demonstrated result. Relative stability during treatment was observed in proton-treated patients, whereas loss of naive T cells and TCR diversity and gain of effector/memory populations were observed in photon-treated patients. Once the lymphocyte count had reached its nadir, the repertoires of photon-treated patients showed oligoclonal expansion, particularly of CD8+ Temra cells, and this expansion drove the decline in diversity. Across the cohort, among patients who died, a greater drop in TCR diversity after the nadir was inversely correlated with overall survival time.

The clonotype originates from a woman in her 70s with pancreatic cancer. Some clones in this sample may be carry-over from other donors' samples. This sequence uses TRBV6-1 and TRBJ1-6; the D segment cannot be called with confidence. The sequences come from peripheral blood, collected from a patient treated with proton-based radiotherapy. CDR3 protein: CASSEESSYNSPLHF. In nucleotides, the sequence is TGTGCCAGCAGTGAAGAGAGCTCCTATAATTCACCCCTCCACTTT.